The 26 T cell receptor beta chains in this list originate from one sample, sequenced in a study of T cell responses to AZD1222 COVID-19 vaccine (dated by TCRdb to about 2021). In light of the paper, this sample's time point label describes: baseline before first vaccination. Libraries came from the immunoSEQ multiplex PCR assay. The source is immuneACCESS, and TCRdb retained only in-frame sequences with V and J called. Part of the clones is not carried over; for the studies checked, unresolved V genes explain less than half of this, and the remainder is unexplained. This sample holds 130,000 to 150,000 clones; roughly nine tenths were observed only once. The ten largest clones take up about 5% of the sample. This specimen was peripheral blood, taken on day 0 of AZD1222 vaccination. The source of these receptors is an adult in good health.

The rearrangement joins TRBV20-1 to TRBJ2-1, with D unresolved. The CDR3 contains 10 residues. V was clipped by 4 bases and J by 5 bases, with 3 bases between them. Looked up from germline, CDR1 is DFQATT and CDR2 is SNEGSKA (reference sequence). The CDR3 sequence is CSATDNEQFF. For the CDR3, the DNA is TGCAGTGCTACTGACAATGAGCAGTTCTTC.

This chain uses TRBV7-9 with TRBJ2-1, with TRBD2 identical over 13 bases. The CDR3 spans 18 residues. Trimming at V came to 4 bases and at J to 13 bases, leaving 19 bases not matched to a gene. Germline-derived CDR1 and CDR2 are SEHNR and FQNEAQ (reference sequence). As DNA, the CDR3 is TGTGCCAGCAGCTCTGGACTAGCGGGAGCATACGTCGAGGGTAACCAGTTCTTC. Translating it yields CASSSGLAGAYVEGNQFF.

This chain links TRBV5-6 with TRBJ2-5; D is perhaps TRBD1 or TRBD2 (5 bases each). The ends were cut back, 0 bases at V and 1 base at J, with 10 bases in the middle. Germline values: CDR1 SGHDT, CDR2 YYEEEE. This CDR3 contains 15 residues. The CDR3 loop reads CASSLVRGSQETQYF. The CDR3 DNA reads TGTGCCAGCAGCTTGGTTCGGGGCTCCCAAGAGACCCAGTACTTC. The variable domain in full, with the rest retrieved from reference TRBV5-6 and TRBJ2-5, is DAGVTQSPTHLIKTRGQQVTLRCSPKSGHDTVSWYQQALGQGPQFIFQYYEEEERQRGNFPDRFSGHQFPNYSSELNVNALLLGDSALYLCASSLVRGSQETQYFGPGTRLLVL.

V gene TRBV7-2 combines with J gene TRBJ1-6; D ambiguous. V lost 7 bases and J lost 7, with 11 bases in between. This CDR3 contains 13 residues. CDR1 and CDR2 (germline): SGHTA, FQGNSA. The CDR3 is CASNPSRNSPLHF. In DNA, the CDR3 is TGTGCCAGCAACCCCTCGAGGAATTCACCCCTCCACTTT. Full variable domain (outside the CDR3, taken from reference TRBV7-2 and TRBJ1-6): GAGVSQSPSNKVTEKGKDVELRCDPISGHTALYWYRQSLGQGLEFLIYFQGNSAPDKSGLPSDRFSAERTGGSVSTLTIQRTQQEDSAVYLCASNPSRNSPLHFGNGTRLTVT.

The V gene is TRBV7-7, the J gene TRBJ2-5; D unclear. Trimming took off 5 bases at V and 0 bases at J, with 7 bases between the two ends. The germline CDR1 and CDR2 sequences are SSHAT and FNYEAQ (reference sequence). The CDR3 is 13 amino acids. The CDR3 protein is CASSPSHQETQYF. CDR3 coding DNA: TGTGCCAGCAGCCCTAGTCACCAAGAGACCCAGTACTTC.

J is TRBJ2-6 and V is TRBV6-1; D is unclear. The germline V gene has CDR1 MNHNS and CDR2 SASEGT. V lost 2 bases and J lost 0, with 5 bases in between. This CDR3 region has 15 residues. The CDR3 region has the DNA TGTGCCAGCAGTGAAATGAGCTCTGGGGCCAACGTCCTGACTTTC. This codes for CASSEMSSGANVLTF.

The chain carries TRBV24-1 and TRBJ2-3; D not certain. This CDR3 is built from 13 residues. Germline loops: CDR1 KGHDR, CDR2 SFDVKD. Trimming stripped 6 bases from V and 1 base from J, with 7 bases between. CDR3 residues: CATSTFGTDTQYF. In DNA form, the CDR3 reads TGTGCCACCAGTACCTTTGGCACAGATACGCAGTATTTT.

The chain links TRBV19 to TRBJ1-5, with a weak D call TRBD1 (5 bases). There are 13 residues in the CDR3. CDR1 is LNHDA, CDR2 SQIVND, per germline (reference sequence). V gave up 3 bases and J gave up 5 bases, with 8 bases separating them. In DNA form, the CDR3 reads TGTGCCAGTAGTATCCGGGGCCATCAGCCCCAGCATTTT. Protein: CASSIRGHQPQHF.

This clone was found a few times. V is TRBV5-1 and J is TRBJ1-1; D might be TRBD1 (5 bases). CDR1 SGHRS and CDR2 YFSETQ come from the germline V gene. This CDR3 has 16 amino acids. Trimming left V 2 bases short and J 10 bases short, with 24 bases between. CDR3 nucleotides: TGCGCCAGCAGCTTAGAAGTAGGGGTAAGGGGAGGACGAGCTTTCTTT. This translates into CASSLEVGVRGGRAFF.

This chain connects TRBV28 to TRBJ1-3; D may be TRBD1 (5 bases). This CDR3 comprises 15 residues. Trimming took 3 bases from V and 4 from J, leaving 13 bases between them. Looked up from germline, CDR1 is MDHEN and CDR2 is SYDVKM. The CDR3 region has the DNA TGTGCCAGCAGTTTTTGGCGCGGGGACGGAAACACCATATATTTT. Its protein product is CASSFWRGDGNTIYF.

V is TRBV4-2 and J is TRBJ1-5; D remains ambiguous. V lost 0 bases and J 8 bases, leaving 14 bases between the germline ends. The CDR3 is made up of 15 amino acids. Germline V gene sequence: CDR1 LGHNA, CDR2 YNFKEQ. In DNA form, the CDR3 reads TGTGCCAGCAGCCAAGAAAAAGGGCTAAGGGAGCCCCAGCATTTT. Protein: CASSQEKGLREPQHF.

The rearrangement links TRBV11-3 to TRBJ2-7; no reliable D call. Between the trimmed V and J ends, which lost 1 base and 3 bases, there was a span of 4 bases. From germline, CDR1 is SGHNT and CDR2 YENEEA. This CDR3 region has 12 residues. CDR3 in amino acids: CASSLVGYEQYF. In DNA form, the CDR3 reads TGTGCCAGCAGCTTAGTGGGCTACGAGCAGTACTTC.

The V and J genes are TRBV6-6 and TRBJ1-5; D ambiguous. In germline, CDR1 is MNHNY, CDR2 SVGAGI (reference sequence). The CDR3 loop spans 14 amino acids. V was cut by 0 bases and J by 8 bases, with 11 bases left in between. CDR3 loop: CASSYSEGGKPQHF. The CDR3, as DNA: TGTGCCAGCAGTTACTCGGAAGGCGGGAAGCCCCAGCATTTT.

CDR3 sequence: CASSKGKTPYEQYF. The CDR3 DNA follows: TGTGCCAGCAGCAAGGGTAAGACCCCATACGAGCAGTACTTC. The chain links TRBV21-1 to TRBJ2-7. TRBV21-1 is a pseudogene. The CDR3 runs to 14 residues.

This clone was counted between two and nine times. The V and J genes are TRBV3-1 (or the pseudogene TRBV3-2) and TRBJ2-1; D perhaps matches TRBD2 (6 bases). CDR1 is LGHDT, CDR2 YNNKEL, per germline (reference sequence). Trimming cost V 3 bases and J 3 bases, with 15 bases left between them. The CDR3 contains 16 residues. The chain's CDR3 is CASSQGGVDGYNEQFF. Written as DNA, the CDR3 is TGTGCCAGCAGCCAGGGGGGAGTCGATGGCTACAATGAGCAGTTCTTC.

The rearrangement joins TRBV5-6 to TRBJ2-6, with no clear D. The CDR3 is made up of 14 amino acids. The germline V gene has CDR1 SGHDT and CDR2 YYEEEE. Trimming pared 0 bases from V and 4 bases from J, leaving 5 bases between. As DNA, the CDR3 is TGTGCCAGCAGCTTGGTTAGCGGGGCCAACGTCCTGACTTTC. Translated: CASSLVSGANVLTF.

This clone was picked up one time. The chain joins TRBV25-1 to TRBJ1-4; D gene ambiguous. CDR1 MGHDK and CDR2 SYGVNS come from the germline V gene. The V end lost 6 bases, the J end lost 4 bases, and 3 bases lay between the germline ends. This CDR3 region has 11 residues. In nucleotides, the CDR3 is TGTGCCAGCAGGATTAATGAAAAACTGTTTTTT. Translating gives CASRINEKLFF.

V and J are TRBV5-1 and TRBJ1-1; D gene unclear. Germline values: CDR1 SGHRS, CDR2 YFSETQ. Trimming removed 10 bases from V and 6 bases from J, with 13 bases in between. The CDR3 has 11 amino acids. CDR3 protein: CAGTVSAEAFF. CDR3 nucleotides: TGCGCCGGTACAGTCTCCGCTGAAGCTTTCTTT.

The chain recombines TRBV5-1 with TRBJ2-1; TRBD2 might be the D (6 bases). V lost 3 bases, J lost 12 bases, and 13 bases lay in between. The CDR3 loop spans 12 amino acids. Germline V CDR1 and CDR2: SGHRS, YFSETQ. This CDR3 is CASSWDSSRQFF. In nucleotides, the CDR3 is TGCGCCAGCAGCTGGGACTCCAGTAGGCAGTTCTTC.

J is TRBJ2-2 and V is TRBV6-5, with D tentatively TRBD2 (6 bases). V lost 3 bases and J lost 1, with 9 bases in between. The CDR3 spans 15 residues. Germline CDR1 and CDR2: MNHEY and SVGAGI. CDR3 in amino acids: CASSYGGWNTGELFF. In nucleotides, the CDR3 is TGTGCCAGCAGTTATGGAGGGTGGAACACCGGGGAGCTGTTTTTT.

The chain has TRBV28 and TRBJ1-2, with TRBD1 matching over 7 bases. The CDR3 covers 13 residues. CDR1 is MDHEN and CDR2 is SYDVKM in the germline V gene. V shed 11 bases and J 2 bases; nucleotides not matched to a gene: 8. The CDR3, as DNA: TGTGCCGGAAGCGCGACAGGGAACTATGGCTACACCTTC. Translation: CAGSATGNYGYTF.

This chain links TRBV28 with TRBJ1-2, with a weak D call TRBD1 (5 bases). The CDR3 totals 13 residues. Trimming took off 6 bases at V and 4 bases at J, with 12 bases between the two ends. CDR1 is MDHEN, CDR2 SYDVKM, per germline. The CDR3 DNA follows: TGTGCCAGCAGACTGACAGACAGCTATGGCTACACCTTC. This sequence encodes CASRLTDSYGYTF.

The rearrangement uses TRBV3-1 (or the pseudogene TRBV3-2) and TRBJ1-2; D unresolved. Germline assignment: CDR1 LGHDT and CDR2 YNNKEL (reference sequence). The CDR3 covers 15 residues. Trimming shortened V by 1 base and J by 4 bases, and 13 bases separated the two germline ends. As DNA, the CDR3 is TGTGCCAGCAGCCAAGGTTTCGGACCGAGCTATGGCTACACCTTC. This encodes CASSQGFGPSYGYTF.

This clone was observed a handful of times. This rearrangement joins TRBV18 to TRBJ2-3; 7 bases align to TRBD2. Germline V gene sequence: CDR1 KGHSH, CDR2 LQKENI. V lost 4 bases and J lost 4; bases outside the gene matches: 8. The length of the CDR3 is 15 residues. CDR3 sequence reads: CASSRGTNLADTQYF. CDR3 in DNA: TGTGCCAGCTCACGCGGGACTAATCTTGCAGATACGCAGTATTTT. Complete variable domain (other parts from reference TRBV18 and TRBJ2-3): NAGVMQNPRHLVRRRGQEARLRCSPMKGHSHVYWYRQLPEEGLKFMVYLQKENIIDESGMPKERFSAEFPKEGPSILRIQQVVRGDSAAYFCASSRGTNLADTQYFGPGTRLTVL.

The chain has TRBV19 and TRBJ2-1, with D possibly TRBD2 on 6 matching bases. Trimming removed 6 bases at V and 0 bases at J, with 12 bases between. The CDR3 has 15 residues. The germline V gene has CDR1 LNHDA and CDR2 SQIVND (reference sequence). The CDR3 loop is CASRPSEGSYNEQFF. For the CDR3, the DNA is TGTGCCAGTAGGCCTTCGGAGGGCTCCTACAATGAGCAGTTCTTC.

The genes are TRBV24-1 and TRBJ1-2, with TRBD1 matching 7 bases. Germline CDR1 and CDR2: KGHDR and SFDVKD. The V segment lost 4 bases and the J segment 6 bases; nucleotides outside the gene matches: 10. The CDR3 loop spans 15 amino acids. The DNA for the CDR3 is TGTGCCACCAGTGACCCCTCGACAGGGCAGGATGGCTACACCTTC. Encoded protein: CATSDPSTGQDGYTF.